The 29 T cell receptor beta chains listed next were all sequenced from one sample in a study of blood T cell repertoires in COVID-19. Assay: immunoSEQ multiplex PCR; the TCRdb copy retains only in-frame clones and omits some. This sample has a few hundred thousand clones, with 70% to 85% found just once. Sequencing used peripheral blood. The source of these receptors is a human donor with acute or convalescent COVID-19. The donor label of this sample is uncertain.

The chain has TRBV19 and TRBJ1-1, with unresolved D. Germline lookup yields CDR1 LNHDA and CDR2 SQIVND (reference sequence). The CDR3 runs 14 residues. V lost 5 bases and J 1 base, leaving 11 bases between the germline ends. CDR3 in DNA: TGTGCCAGTAGTCGCGATCTTGAGAACACTGAAGCTTTCTTT. It is translated as CASSRDLENTEAFF.

V gene TRBV5-1 combines with J gene TRBJ1-1; 9 bases line up with TRBD1. The CDR3 length is 15 residues. Unmatched junction bases numbered 5, after V lost 4 bases and J lost 1 base. Germline V gene sequence: CDR1 SGHRS, CDR2 YFSETQ. DNA of the CDR3: TGCGCCAGCAGCCTTGGGGACAGGGAGAACACTGAAGCTTTCTTT. This sequence encodes CASSLGDRENTEAFF. Variable domain in full (rest from reference TRBV5-1 and TRBJ1-1): KAGVTQTPRYLIKTRGQQVTLSCSPISGHRSVSWYQQTPGQGLQFLFEYFSETQRNKGNFPGRFSGRQFSNSRSEMNVSTLELGDSALYLCASSLGDRENTEAFFGQGTRLTVV.

The chain is built from TRBV6-5 and TRBJ1-6; 9 bases match TRBD1. This CDR3 has 15 residues. Germline-derived CDR1 and CDR2 are MNHEY and SVGAGI. With 2 bases clipped from V and 7 bases from J, the junction kept 3 bases outside the gene matches. In nucleotides, the CDR3 is TGTGCCAGCAGTTACGAGGGACAGGGAAATTCACCCCTCCACTTT. Residues: CASSYEGQGNSPLHF.

This chain links TRBV19 with TRBJ1-1, with D unclear. This CDR3 comprises 15 residues. Germline V gives CDR1 LNHDA, CDR2 SQIVND (reference sequence). V was clipped by 5 bases and J by 1 base, with 14 bases between them. The CDR3 region has the DNA TGTGCCAGTAGTTCCACAGACGGAGGGAACACTGAAGCTTTCTTT. Its protein is CASSSTDGGNTEAFF.

The rearrangement uses TRBV3-1 (or the pseudogene TRBV3-2) and TRBJ1-1; 7 nucleotides align to TRBD1. V lost 4 bases, J lost 7 bases, and 9 bases stayed unmatched. CDR1 is LGHDT and CDR2 is YNNKEL in the germline V gene (reference sequence). The CDR3 runs to 14 residues. The CDR3: CASSRGQQILEAFF. DNA for the CDR3: TGTGCCAGCAGCCGGGGACAGCAAATCCTTGAAGCTTTCTTT.

This chain uses TRBV6-1 with TRBJ1-5; possible D gene TRBD1, 5 bases. CDR1 MNHNS and CDR2 SASEGT come from the germline V gene. This CDR3 has 14 residues. The ends were cut back, 3 bases at V and 8 bases at J, with 14 bases in the middle. The chain's CDR3 is CASSDRGSLKPQHF. In nucleotides, the CDR3 is TGTGCCAGCAGTGATAGGGGCTCACTGAAGCCCCAGCATTTT.

This rearrangement joins TRBV27 to TRBJ2-1; D is possibly TRBD2 (6 bases). There are 16 residues in the CDR3. V lost 3 bases and J lost 9, with 21 bases in between. Germline CDR1 and CDR2: MNHEY and SMNVEV (reference sequence). The CDR3 region is CASSFGTPILWGEQFF. Written as DNA, the CDR3 is TGTGCCAGCAGTTTCGGGACTCCAATTCTCTGGGGTGAGCAGTTCTTC.

This chain joins TRBV7-9 and TRBJ1-4, with 7 bases aligning to TRBD1. Germline CDR1 reads SEHNR; CDR2 reads FQNEAQ (reference sequence). This CDR3 has 14 residues. With 4 bases clipped from V and 4 bases from J, the junction kept 3 bases outside the gene matches. The CDR3 nucleotides read TGTGCCAGCAGCTCGACAGGGTATAATGAAAAACTGTTTTTT. Protein product: CASSSTGYNEKLFF.

This chain joins TRBV19 and TRBJ1-3; weak D call: TRBD1 (6 bases). The CDR3 loop spans 15 amino acids. Trimming stripped 5 bases from V and 4 bases from J, with 15 bases between. Germline-derived CDR1 and CDR2 are LNHDA and SQIVND (reference sequence). The CDR3, as DNA: TGTGCCAGTAGTCCCGAACAGGGCCTCGGAAACACCATATATTTT. Protein product: CASSPEQGLGNTIYF.

The rearrangement joins TRBV5-1 to TRBJ1-4, with 9 bases matching TRBD1. V shed 2 bases and J 3 bases; nucleotides not matched to a gene: 2. The CDR3 sequence is 15 residues long. Germline V CDR1 and CDR2: SGHRS, YFSETQ. The CDR3 DNA follows: TGCGCCAGCAGCTTCTACAGGGGGCCTAATGAAAAACTGTTTTTT. This sequence encodes CASSFYRGPNEKLFF.

The CDR3 DNA reads TGTGCCAGCAGTTGGACAGGGCGGATCGGGGAGCTGTTTTTT. Amino acid sequence: CASSWTGRIGELFF. The chain joins TRBV28 to TRBJ2-2; 8 nucleotides line up with TRBD1. Germline V gives CDR1 MDHEN, CDR2 SYDVKM. J gave up 7 bases and V 4 bases, and 5 bases lay outside the gene matches. This CDR3 contains 14 residues. Looking up the rest from reference TRBV28 and TRBJ2-2 gives the full variable domain: DVKVTQSSRYLVKRTGEKVFLECVQDMDHENMFWYRQDPGLGLRLIYFSYDVKMKEKGDIPEGYSVSREKKERFSLILESASTNQTSMYLCASSWTGRIGELFFGEGSRLTVL.

This clone was recorded only once. The chain couples TRBV10-2 to TRBJ1-1, with 10 bases that match TRBD1. With 4 bases clipped from V and 4 bases from J, the junction kept 6 bases outside the gene matches. Looked up from germline, CDR1 is WSHSY and CDR2 is SAAADI. The CDR3 has 15 residues. In nucleotides, the CDR3 is TGCGCCAGCAGTGCCCCGGACAGGGGGATCACTGAAGCTTTCTTT. This codes for CASSAPDRGITEAFF.

This clone turned up a few times. The chain recombines TRBV11-2 with TRBJ1-4; D unclear. V lost 1 base and J lost 17, with 11 bases in between. The CDR3 is 11 amino acids. Germline loops: CDR1 SGHAT, CDR2 FQNNGV. CDR3 loop: CASSLGSGLFF. The CDR3, as DNA: TGTGCCAGCAGCTTAGGCTCCGGACTATTTTTT.

This clone occurred once. The chain is built from TRBV7-8 and TRBJ2-2, with 7 bases fitting TRBD1. Germline loops: CDR1 SGHVS, CDR2 FQNEAQ. CDR3 size: 15 residues. With 3 bases clipped from V and 1 base from J, the junction kept 2 bases outside the gene matches. The chain's CDR3 is CASSLTGWNTGELFF. CDR3 DNA sequence: TGTGCCAGCAGCTTGACAGGGTGGAACACCGGGGAGCTGTTTTTT.

V and J are TRBV2 and TRBJ2-7, with 10 bases aligning to TRBD1. J gave up 5 bases and V 6 bases, and 7 bases lay outside the gene matches. The CDR3 sequence is 14 residues long. CDR1 is SNHLY, CDR2 FYNNEI, per germline. The CDR3, as DNA: TGTGCCAGCAGCACGGACAGGGGGACGGACGAGCAGTACTTC. Its protein product is CASSTDRGTDEQYF.

This clone was seen at least ten times. The sample contains more than one DNA sequence encoding this CDR3. V and J are TRBV7-9 and TRBJ2-7, with D unclear. Trimming removed 4 bases from V and 3 bases from J, with 4 bases in between. Germline V gene lookup returns CDR1 SEHNR and CDR2 FQNEAQ (reference sequence). The CDR3 is made up of 11 amino acids. Written as DNA, the CDR3 is TGTGCCAGCAGCTCGTACTACGAGCAGTACTTC. This gives the protein CASSSYYEQYF. Combining the CDR3 with reference TRBV7-9 and TRBJ2-7 gives the whole variable domain DTGVSQNPRHKITKRGQNVTFRCDPISEHNRLYWYRQTLGQGPEFLTYFQNEAQLEKSRLLSDRFSAERPKGSFSTLEIQRTEQGDSAMYLCASSSYYEQYFGPGTRLTVT.

This chain uses TRBV7-9 with TRBJ2-1, with 8 bases lining up with TRBD1. Per germline, CDR1 SEHNR and CDR2 FQNEAQ (reference sequence). Losses at the gene ends were 5 bases for V and 0 bases for J; bases not matched to a gene: 6. The CDR3 covers 16 residues. This chain's CDR3 is CASSQGALSSYNEQFF. In DNA, the CDR3 is TGTGCCAGCAGCCAGGGGGCCCTAAGCTCCTACAATGAGCAGTTCTTC.

The chain has TRBV5-5 and TRBJ1-1; 7 bases map to TRBD1. The CDR3 runs to 20 residues. Trimming cost V 7 bases and J 2 bases; bases outside gene matches: 26. Germline CDR1 and CDR2: SGHKS and YYEKEE (reference sequence). CDR3 DNA: TGTGCCAGCTTTCCCCTCGGGACAGTCAACGATCTAAGGGGAAACACTGAAGCTTTCTTT. It specifies CASFPLGTVNDLRGNTEAFF.

This clone was found once. V and J are TRBV5-1 and TRBJ1-6, with TRBD1 matching over 9 bases. Germline CDR1 is SGHRS and CDR2 is YFSETQ. Unmatched junction bases numbered 3, after V lost 0 bases and J lost 8 bases. This CDR3 has 15 amino acids. The CDR3 loop reads CASSLGDRADSPLHF. CDR3 coding DNA: TGCGCCAGCAGCTTGGGGGACAGGGCGGATTCACCCCTCCACTTT.

This clone was observed once. V gene TRBV15 combines with J gene TRBJ2-5; 8 bases agree with TRBD2. The ends lost 5 bases at V and 5 bases at J; junction bases unmatched: 10. The CDR3 length is 15 residues. From germline, CDR1 is LNHNV and CDR2 YYDKDF (reference sequence). In DNA, the CDR3 is TGTGCCACCAGCGTCGGACGGGGGGGCGTGGAGACCCAGTACTTC. Amino acid sequence: CATSVGRGGVETQYF.

This clone was detected only once. The rearrangement links TRBV7-2 to TRBJ1-3; D not resolved. Trimming left V 2 bases short and J 0 bases short, with 11 bases between. Germline V gene lookup returns CDR1 SGHTA and CDR2 FQGNSA. The CDR3 contains 16 residues. CDR3 region: CASSLMWQVSGNTIYF. CDR3 coding DNA: TGTGCCAGCAGCTTAATGTGGCAAGTCTCTGGAAACACCATATATTTT.

This rearrangement joins TRBV7-8 to TRBJ1-6; TRBD1 matches at 9 bases. Germline V lookup: CDR1 SGHVS, CDR2 FQNEAQ. The CDR3 loop spans 15 amino acids. Trimming at V came to 4 bases and at J to 7 bases, leaving 5 bases not matched to a gene. The CDR3 DNA reads as TGTGCCAGCAGCTCACAGGGGGCCCTGAATTCACCCCTCCACTTT. Translating it yields CASSSQGALNSPLHF.

The chain combines TRBV3-1 (or the pseudogene TRBV3-2) with TRBJ2-7, with D possibly TRBD2 on 5 matching bases. Germline V gene sequence: CDR1 LGHDT, CDR2 YNNKEL (reference sequence). Trimming took off 6 bases at V and 3 bases at J, with 12 bases between the two ends. The CDR3 extends over 13 amino acids. CDR3 nucleotides: TGTGCCAGCAGTCGGACGGGGAACTACGAGCAGTACTTC. It yields the protein CASSRTGNYEQYF.

The V call is TRBV30, the J call TRBJ1-1; no clear D gene. Germline V gene lookup returns CDR1 GTSNPN and CDR2 SVGIG (reference sequence). V lost 0 bases to trimming and J lost 4 bases, with 9 bases between them. CDR3 size: 13 residues. Written as DNA, the CDR3 is TGTGCCTGGAGTGTATTGGGGAGCACTGAAGCTTTCTTT. Its protein product is CAWSVLGSTEAFF.

The chain recombines TRBV6-1 with TRBJ1-1; D remains unclear. The CDR3 is 14 residues long. With 2 bases removed from V and 7 bases from J, the gap between germline ends came to 14 bases. In germline, CDR1 is MNHNS, CDR2 SASEGT. CDR3: CASSEINSLREAFF. CDR3 nucleotide sequence: TGTGCCAGCAGTGAAATAAACAGCCTGCGTGAAGCTTTCTTT.

The chain combines TRBV19 with TRBJ1-6, with D perhaps matching TRBD1 (5 bases). V lost 3 bases and J lost 4, with 7 bases in between. The CDR3 extends over 14 amino acids. The germline gives CDR1 LNHDA, CDR2 SQIVND (reference sequence). CDR3 sequence reads: CASSMGRYNSPLHF. The CDR3 DNA sequence: TGTGCCAGTAGTATGGGGCGGTATAATTCACCCCTCCACTTT.

CDR3: CASSPTRGVSPLHF. The CDR3 bases are TGTGCCAGCAGCCCTACCAGGGGGGTTTCACCCCTCCACTTT. The genes are TRBV7-8 and TRBJ1-6; 7 positions agree with TRBD1. CDR1 SGHVS and CDR2 FQNEAQ come from the germline V gene. The CDR3 length is 14 residues. The junction had 7 bases not matched to a gene; V was cut back by 5 bases and J by 9 bases.

V is TRBV15 and J is TRBJ2-2, with D possibly TRBD2 on 6 matching bases. CDR3 size: 15 residues. Germline assignment: CDR1 LNHNV and CDR2 YYDKDF (reference sequence). Trimming shortened V by 1 base and J by 7 bases, and 13 bases separated the two germline ends. DNA for the CDR3: TGTGCCACCAGCAGAGGGGGGGATTTTAACGGGGAGCTGTTTTTT. Protein product: CATSRGGDFNGELFF.

The chain couples TRBV25-1 to TRBJ1-6; 9 bases map to TRBD1. Germline V lookup: CDR1 MGHDK, CDR2 SYGVNS. The CDR3 sequence is 18 residues long. Trimming removed 4 bases from V and 0 bases from J; junction bases left unmatched: 7. CDR3 residues: CASSGRDRVLSYNSPLHF. CDR3 DNA sequence: TGTGCCAGCAGTGGGAGGGACAGGGTTCTCTCCTATAATTCACCCCTCCACTTT. Full variable domain (outside the CDR3, taken from reference TRBV25-1 and TRBJ1-6): EADIYQTPRYLVIGTGKKITLECSQTMGHDKMYWYQQDPGMELHLIHYSYGVNSTEKGDLSSESTVSRIRTEHFPLTLESARPSHTSQYLCASSGRDRVLSYNSPLHFGNGTRLTVT.